In this sample, the clone carrying this TCR beta chain turned up many times. Antigen: not known. The data were taken from a study of T cells in Graves' hyperthyroidism and ophthalmopathy. Germline lookup yields CDR1 LNHNV and CDR2 YYDKDF (reference sequence). The CDR3 loop spans 13 amino acids. Trimming pared 3 bases from V and 8 bases from J, leaving 13 bases between. Amplification targeted TCR beta CDR3 regions from RNA transcripts. RT-PCR in the first round (using the HTBI primer set) targeted the TCR CDR3. TCRdb called the multiplex PCR reads again in MiXCR, with one record for every CDR3 protein. The sample holds roughly 170,000 distinct CDR3 sequences, about 17% seen once. Regarding the study as a whole: The majority of expanded thyroid clonotypes above 0.001 also appeared in blood.

Sequencing was carried out using blood. The chain employs TRBV15 and TRBJ1-1, with D unresolved. This TCR was recovered from a woman aged 45-59 years with Graves' hyperthyroidism. Here the CDR3 reads CATSRAATDEAFF. In DNA, the CDR3 is TGTGCCACCAGCAGGGCGGCGACGGACGAAGCTTTCTTT.